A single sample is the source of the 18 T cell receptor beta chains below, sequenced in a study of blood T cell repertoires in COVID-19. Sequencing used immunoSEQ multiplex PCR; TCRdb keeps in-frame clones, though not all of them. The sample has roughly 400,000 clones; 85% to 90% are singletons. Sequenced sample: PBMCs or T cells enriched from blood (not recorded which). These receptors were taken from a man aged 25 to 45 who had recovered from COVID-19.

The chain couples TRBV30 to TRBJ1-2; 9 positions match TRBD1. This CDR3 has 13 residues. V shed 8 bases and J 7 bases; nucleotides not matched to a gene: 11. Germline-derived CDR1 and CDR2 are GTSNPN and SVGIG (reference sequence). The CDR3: CARDPGQGVGYTF. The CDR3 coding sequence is TGTGCCCGAGACCCGGGACAGGGAGTTGGCTACACCTTC.

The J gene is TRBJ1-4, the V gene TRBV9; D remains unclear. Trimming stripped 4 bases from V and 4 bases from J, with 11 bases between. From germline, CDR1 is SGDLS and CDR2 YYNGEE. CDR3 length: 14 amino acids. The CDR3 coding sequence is TGTGCCAGCAGCACACGCGGCGGTAATGAAAAACTGTTTTTT. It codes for CASSTRGGNEKLFF.

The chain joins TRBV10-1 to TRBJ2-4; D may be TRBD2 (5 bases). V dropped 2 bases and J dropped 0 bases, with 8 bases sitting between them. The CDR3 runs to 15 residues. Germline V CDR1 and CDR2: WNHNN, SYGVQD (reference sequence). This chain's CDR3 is CASSEGGIAKNIQYF. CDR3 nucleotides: TGCGCCAGCAGTGAGGGAGGCATAGCCAAAAACATTCAGTACTTC.

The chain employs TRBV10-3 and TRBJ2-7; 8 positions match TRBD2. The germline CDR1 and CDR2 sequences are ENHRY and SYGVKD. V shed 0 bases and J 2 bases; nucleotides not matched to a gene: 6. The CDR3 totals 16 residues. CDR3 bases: TGTGCCATCAGTGAGTCGGGCGGGAGGCATACCTACGAGCAGTACTTC. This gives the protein CAISESGGRHTYEQYF.

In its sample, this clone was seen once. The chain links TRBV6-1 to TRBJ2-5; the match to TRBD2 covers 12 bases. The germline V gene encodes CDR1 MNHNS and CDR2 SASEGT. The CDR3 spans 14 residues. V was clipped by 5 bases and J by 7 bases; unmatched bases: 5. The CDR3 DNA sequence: TGTGCCAGCAGTTCTAGCGGGAGGGCGTGGACCCAGTACTTC. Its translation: CASSSSGRAWTQYF.

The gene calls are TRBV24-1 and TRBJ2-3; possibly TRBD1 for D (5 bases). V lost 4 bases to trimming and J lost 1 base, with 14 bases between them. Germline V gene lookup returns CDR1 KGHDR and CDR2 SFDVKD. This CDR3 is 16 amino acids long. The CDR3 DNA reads TGTGCCACCAGTGACTATCAGGGATTTGGCACAGATACGCAGTATTTT. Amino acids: CATSDYQGFGTDTQYF.

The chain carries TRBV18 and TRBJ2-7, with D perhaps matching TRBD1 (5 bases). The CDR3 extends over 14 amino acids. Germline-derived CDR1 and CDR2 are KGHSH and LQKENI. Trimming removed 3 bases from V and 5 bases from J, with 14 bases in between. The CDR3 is CASSPPDRANEQYF. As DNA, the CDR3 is TGTGCCAGCTCACCGCCTGACAGAGCCAACGAGCAGTACTTC.

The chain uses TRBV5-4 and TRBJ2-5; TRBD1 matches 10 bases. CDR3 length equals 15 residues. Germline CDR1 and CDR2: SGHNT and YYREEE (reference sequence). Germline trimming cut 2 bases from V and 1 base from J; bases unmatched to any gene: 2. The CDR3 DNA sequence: TGTGCCAGCAGCTTCCGGGACAGGGGCCAAGAGACCCAGTACTTC. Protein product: CASSFRDRGQETQYF. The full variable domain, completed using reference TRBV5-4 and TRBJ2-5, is ETGVTQSPTHLIKTRGQQVTLRCSSQSGHNTVSWYQQALGQGPQFIFQYYREEENGRGNFPPRFSGLQFPNYSSELNVNALELDDSALYLCASSFRDRGQETQYFGPGTRLLVL.

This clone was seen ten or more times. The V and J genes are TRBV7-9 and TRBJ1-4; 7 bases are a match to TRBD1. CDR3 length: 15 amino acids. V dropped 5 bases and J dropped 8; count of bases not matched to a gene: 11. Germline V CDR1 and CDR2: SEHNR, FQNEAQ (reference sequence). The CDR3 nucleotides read TGTGCCAGCAGCCTACCACAGGGGATGGGGGAAAAACTGTTTTTT. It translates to CASSLPQGMGEKLFF.

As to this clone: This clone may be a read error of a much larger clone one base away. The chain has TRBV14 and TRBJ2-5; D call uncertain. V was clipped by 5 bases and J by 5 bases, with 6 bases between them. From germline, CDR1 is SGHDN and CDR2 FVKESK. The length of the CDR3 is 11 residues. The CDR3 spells CASSSQETQYF. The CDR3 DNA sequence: TGTGCCAGCAGCTCTCAGGAGACCCAGTACTTC.

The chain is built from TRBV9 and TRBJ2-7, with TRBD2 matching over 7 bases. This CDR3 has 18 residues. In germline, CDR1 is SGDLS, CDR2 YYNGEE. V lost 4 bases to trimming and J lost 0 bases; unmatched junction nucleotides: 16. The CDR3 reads CASSPGLGIDWSSYEQYF. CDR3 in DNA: TGTGCCAGCAGCCCAGGACTAGGGATCGATTGGAGCTCCTACGAGCAGTACTTC.

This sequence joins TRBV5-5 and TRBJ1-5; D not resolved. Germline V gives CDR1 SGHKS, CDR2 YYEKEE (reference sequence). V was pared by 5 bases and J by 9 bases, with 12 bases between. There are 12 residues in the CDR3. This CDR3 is CASRSRLGPQHF. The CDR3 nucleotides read TGTGCCAGCAGGTCCCGACTTGGGCCCCAGCATTTT.

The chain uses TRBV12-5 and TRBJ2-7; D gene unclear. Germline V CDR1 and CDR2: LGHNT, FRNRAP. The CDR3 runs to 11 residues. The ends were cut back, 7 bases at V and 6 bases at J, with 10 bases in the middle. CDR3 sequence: CASVLGSEQYF. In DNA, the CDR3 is TGTGCTAGTGTGCTCGGGTCCGAGCAGTACTTC.

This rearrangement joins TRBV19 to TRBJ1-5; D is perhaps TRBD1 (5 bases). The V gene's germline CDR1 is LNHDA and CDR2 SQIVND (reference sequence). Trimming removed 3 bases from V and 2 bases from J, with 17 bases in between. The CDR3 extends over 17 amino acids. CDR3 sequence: CASSIGQGHHGNQPQHF. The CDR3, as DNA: TGTGCCAGTAGTATTGGGCAGGGTCACCATGGCAATCAGCCCCAGCATTTT.

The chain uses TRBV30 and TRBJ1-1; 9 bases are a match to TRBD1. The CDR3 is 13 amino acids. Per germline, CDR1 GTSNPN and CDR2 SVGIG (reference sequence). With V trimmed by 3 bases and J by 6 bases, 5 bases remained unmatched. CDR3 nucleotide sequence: TGTGCCTGGAGCACAAACAGGGGGCCTGAAGCTTTCTTT. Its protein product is CAWSTNRGPEAFF.

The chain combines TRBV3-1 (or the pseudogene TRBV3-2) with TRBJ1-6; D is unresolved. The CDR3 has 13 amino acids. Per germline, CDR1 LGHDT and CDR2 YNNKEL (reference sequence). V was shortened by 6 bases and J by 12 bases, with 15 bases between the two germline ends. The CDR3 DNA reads TGTGCCAGCAGGGAGGGCGGTAATGGACCCCTCCACTTT. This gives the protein CASREGGNGPLHF.

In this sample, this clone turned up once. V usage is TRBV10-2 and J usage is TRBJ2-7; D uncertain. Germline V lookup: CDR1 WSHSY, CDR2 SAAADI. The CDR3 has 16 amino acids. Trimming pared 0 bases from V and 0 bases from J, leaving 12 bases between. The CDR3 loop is CASSESTLDSSYEQYF. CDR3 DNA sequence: TGCGCCAGCAGTGAGTCGACTCTTGACTCCTCCTACGAGCAGTACTTC.

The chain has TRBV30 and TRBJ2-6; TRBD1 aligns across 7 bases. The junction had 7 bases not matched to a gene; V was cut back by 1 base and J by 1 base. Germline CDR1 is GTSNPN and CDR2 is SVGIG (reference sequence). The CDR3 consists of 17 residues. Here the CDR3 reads CAWSGQGWPSGANVLTF. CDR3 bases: TGTGCCTGGAGTGGACAGGGCTGGCCATCTGGGGCCAACGTCCTGACTTTC.